The 2 T cell receptor beta chains given below trace back to one sample, sequenced in a study of response to subunit inactivated influenza vaccine. Via MiXCR, TCRdb re-called the RT-PCR reads, giving one row per CDR3 protein. The data contain about 540,000 distinct CDR3 sequences, roughly 23% of them singletons. These data were also filed under a second study, of T cells expressing NK-cell markers. That paper adds: With UMIs, 5'RACE template switching was used to make TCR beta cDNA.

The sample in question was CD4+ T cells sorted from PBMCs, obtained roughly 12 days after vaccination. These receptors were obtained from a man in his fifties or sixties who received an inactivated influenza vaccine.

The V gene is TRBV7-2, the J gene TRBJ2-1; maybe TRBD1 (6 bases). The V and J ends lost 5 bases and 0 bases respectively, with 11 bases between them. This CDR3 spans 15 amino acids. The germline V gene has CDR1 SGHTA and CDR2 FQGNSA. The CDR3 sequence is CASSQTGYSYNEQFF. Here the CDR3 DNA reads TGTGCCAGCAGCCAGACAGGTTACTCCTACAATGAGCAGTTCTTC.

The chain links TRBV10-3 to TRBJ2-4; TRBD1 might be the D (6 bases). This CDR3 has 12 amino acids. Trimming took off 11 bases at V and 5 bases at J, with 13 bases between the two ends. CDR1 and CDR2 from the germline V gene are ENHRY and SYGVKD. CDR3 amino acids: CAVKGQENIQYF. The DNA for the CDR3 is TGTGCCGTTAAGGGACAAGAAAACATTCAGTACTTC.